The T cell receptor (beta chain) under discussion was sequenced for a study of T-cell reconstitution after alpha-beta-depleted transplantation in children. Remarks on this clonotype: The antigen remains unidentified.

Regarding the study as a whole: About two months after transplant, alpha-beta T cells reportedly came from several hundred expanded graft clones. The authors attributed T-cell counts and diversity one year after transplant mostly to newly produced T cells.

CDR1 is SGHRS and CDR2 is YFSETQ in the germline V gene. Between the trimmed V and J ends, which lost 4 bases and 6 bases, there was a span of 16 bases. This CDR3 contains 14 residues. As it was prepared, the TCRbeta library received unique molecular identifiers. One entry per CDR3 protein results from TCRdb running MiXCR on the PCR reads. The table has 450,000 to 700,000 distinct CDR3 sequences, 25% to 30% seen once. The receptor's source is a boy in the first two years of life with Wiskott-Aldrich syndrome, due to receive a stem cell transplant. The chain uses TRBV5-1 and TRBJ1-2; a weak D match, TRBD1 (5 bases). This specimen was PBMCs, taken before TCRalphabeta/CD19-depleted stem cell transplant. CDR3 bases: TGCGCCAGCAGCACATCAGGGTACGGTGATGGCTACACCTTC. Translation: CASSTSGYGDGYTF. Full variable domain (outside the CDR3, taken from reference TRBV5-1 and TRBJ1-2): KAGVTQTPRYLIKTRGQQVTLSCSPISGHRSVSWYQQTPGQGLQFLFEYFSETQRNKGNFPGRFSGRQFSNSRSEMNVSTLELGDSALYLCASSTSGYGDGYTFGSGTRLTVV.